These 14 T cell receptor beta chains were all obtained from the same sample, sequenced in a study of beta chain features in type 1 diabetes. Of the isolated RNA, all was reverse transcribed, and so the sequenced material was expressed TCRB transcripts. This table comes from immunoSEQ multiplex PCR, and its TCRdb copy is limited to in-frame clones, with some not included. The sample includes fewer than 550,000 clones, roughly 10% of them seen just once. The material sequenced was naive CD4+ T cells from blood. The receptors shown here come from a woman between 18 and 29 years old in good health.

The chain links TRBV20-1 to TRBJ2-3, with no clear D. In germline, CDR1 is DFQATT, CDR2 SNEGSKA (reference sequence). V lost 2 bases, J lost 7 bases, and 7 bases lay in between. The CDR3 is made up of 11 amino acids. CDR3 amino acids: CSARYPNTQYF. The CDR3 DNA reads TGCAGTGCTAGATACCCGAATACGCAGTATTTT.

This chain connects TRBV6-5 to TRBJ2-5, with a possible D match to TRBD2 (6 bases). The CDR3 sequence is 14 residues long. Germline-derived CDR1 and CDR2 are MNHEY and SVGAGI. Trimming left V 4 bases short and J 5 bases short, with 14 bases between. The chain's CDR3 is CASSSPGVRETQYF. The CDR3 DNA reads TGTGCCAGCAGTTCCCCGGGGGTTAGGGAGACCCAGTACTTC.

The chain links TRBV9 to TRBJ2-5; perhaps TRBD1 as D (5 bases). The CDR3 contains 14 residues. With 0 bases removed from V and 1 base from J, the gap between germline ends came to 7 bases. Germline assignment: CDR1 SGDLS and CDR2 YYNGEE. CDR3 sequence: CASSVVDSQETQYF. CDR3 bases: TGTGCCAGCAGCGTAGTTGACAGCCAAGAGACCCAGTACTTC.

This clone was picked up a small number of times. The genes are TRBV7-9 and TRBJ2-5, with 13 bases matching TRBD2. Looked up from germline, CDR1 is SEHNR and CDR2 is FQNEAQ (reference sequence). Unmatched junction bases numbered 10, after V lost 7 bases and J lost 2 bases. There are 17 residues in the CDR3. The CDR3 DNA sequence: TGTGCCAGCATAGTGGGACTAGCGGGGACCCGACAAGAGACCCAGTACTTC. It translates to CASIVGLAGTRQETQYF. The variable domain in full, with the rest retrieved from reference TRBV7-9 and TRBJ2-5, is DTGVSQNPRHKITKRGQNVTFRCDPISEHNRLYWYRQTLGQGPEFLTYFQNEAQLEKSRLLSDRFSAERPKGSFSTLEIQRTEQGDSAMYLCASIVGLAGTRQETQYFGPGTRLLVL.

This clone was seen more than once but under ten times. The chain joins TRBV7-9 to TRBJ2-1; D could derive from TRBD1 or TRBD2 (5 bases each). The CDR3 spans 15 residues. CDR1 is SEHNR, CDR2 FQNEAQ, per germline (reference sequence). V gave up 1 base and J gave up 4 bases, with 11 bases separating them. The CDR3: CASSLVGTLYNEQFF. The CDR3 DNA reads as TGTGCCAGCAGCTTAGTAGGGACCCTATACAATGAGCAGTTCTTC.

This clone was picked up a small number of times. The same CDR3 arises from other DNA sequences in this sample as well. The CDR3 sequence: CASSSTRDTQYF. CDR3 bases: TGTGCCAGCAGCTCCACGCGGGATACGCAGTATTTT. This chain connects TRBV7-2 to TRBJ2-3; D uncertain. The length of the CDR3 is 12 residues. Per germline, CDR1 SGHTA and CDR2 FQGNSA. The germline V and J ends were trimmed by 4 bases and 6 bases, with 8 bases remaining between them.

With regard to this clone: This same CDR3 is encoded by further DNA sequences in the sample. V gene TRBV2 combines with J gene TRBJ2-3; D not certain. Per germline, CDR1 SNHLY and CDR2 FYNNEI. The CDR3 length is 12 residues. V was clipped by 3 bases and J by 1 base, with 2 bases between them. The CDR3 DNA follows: TGTGCCAGCAGTGAGCGCACAGATACGCAGTATTTT. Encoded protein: CASSERTDTQYF.

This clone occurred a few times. The CDR3: CASSQGDAPGDTEAFF. The CDR3, as DNA: TGTGCCAGCAGCCAAGGGGACGCCCCCGGGGACACTGAAGCTTTCTTT. The V and J genes are TRBV14 and TRBJ1-1; perhaps TRBD1 as D (5 bases). The CDR3 spans 16 residues. The V end was cut by 1 base, the J end by 3 bases, with 15 bases between. Looked up from germline, CDR1 is SGHDN and CDR2 is FVKESK.

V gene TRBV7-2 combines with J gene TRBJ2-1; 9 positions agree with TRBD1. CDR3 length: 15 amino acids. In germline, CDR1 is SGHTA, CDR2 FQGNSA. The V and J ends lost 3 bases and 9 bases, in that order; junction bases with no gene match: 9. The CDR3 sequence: CASSLEGTGLREQFF. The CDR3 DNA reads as TGTGCCAGCAGCTTGGAAGGGACAGGGTTGCGTGAGCAGTTCTTC.

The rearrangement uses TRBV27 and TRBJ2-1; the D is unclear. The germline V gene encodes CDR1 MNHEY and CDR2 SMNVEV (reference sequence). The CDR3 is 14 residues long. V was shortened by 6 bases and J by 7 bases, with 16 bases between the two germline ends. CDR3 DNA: TGTGCCAGCAGCCGTGACGAAGAAGGGAATGAGCAGTTCTTC. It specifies CASSRDEEGNEQFF.

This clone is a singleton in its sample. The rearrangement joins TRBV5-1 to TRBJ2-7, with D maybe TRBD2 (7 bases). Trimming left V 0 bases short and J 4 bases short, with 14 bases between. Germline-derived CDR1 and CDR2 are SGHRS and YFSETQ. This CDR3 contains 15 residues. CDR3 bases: TGCGCCAGCAGCTTGGTAACGGCGGGGGCATACGAGCAGTACTTC. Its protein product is CASSLVTAGAYEQYF.

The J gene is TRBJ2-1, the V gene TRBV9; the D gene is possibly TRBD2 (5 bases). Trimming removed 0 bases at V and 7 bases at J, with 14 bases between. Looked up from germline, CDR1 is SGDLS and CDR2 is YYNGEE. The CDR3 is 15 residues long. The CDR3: CASSVATLLANEQFF. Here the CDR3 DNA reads TGTGCCAGCAGCGTAGCTACCCTTTTAGCGAATGAGCAGTTCTTC.

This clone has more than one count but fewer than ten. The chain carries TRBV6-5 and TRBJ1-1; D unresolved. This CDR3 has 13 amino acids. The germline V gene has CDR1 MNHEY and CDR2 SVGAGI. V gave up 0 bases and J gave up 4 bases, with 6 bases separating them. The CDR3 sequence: CASSYSTGTEAFF. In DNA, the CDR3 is TGTGCCAGCAGTTACTCTACCGGCACTGAAGCTTTCTTT.

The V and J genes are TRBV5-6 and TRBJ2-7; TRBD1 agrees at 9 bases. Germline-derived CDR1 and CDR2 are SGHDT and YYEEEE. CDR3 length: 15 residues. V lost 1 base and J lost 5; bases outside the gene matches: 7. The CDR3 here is CASSLTGQGTDEQYF. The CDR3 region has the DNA TGTGCCAGCAGCTTGACTGGACAGGGGACCGACGAGCAGTACTTC. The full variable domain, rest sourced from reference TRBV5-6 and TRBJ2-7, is DAGVTQSPTHLIKTRGQQVTLRCSPKSGHDTVSWYQQALGQGPQFIFQYYEEEERQRGNFPDRFSGHQFPNYSSELNVNALLLGDSALYLCASSLTGQGTDEQYFGPGTRLTVT.